This T cell receptor beta chain was recorded in a study of molecular identifiers for immune sequencing clone quantification. This CDR3 is 14 amino acids long. J lost 4 bases, V lost 3 bases, and 1 base had no gene match. In germline, CDR1 is LNHDA, CDR2 SQIVND (reference sequence). Using 10%, 30% or 50% RNA, naive CD8 libraries were derived from approximately 20,000 to 1,000,000 sorted cells. TCRdb re-analysed the PCR reads in MiXCR, keeping a single row per CDR3 protein. The repertoire has 600,000 to 650,000 distinct CDR3 sequences, nearly 20% of them found once; the top ten carry 0.75% to 0.95%. The source is a human donor in good health. Some libraries in this study had Jurkat cell RNA spiked in. Sequences were obtained from naive CD8+ T cells from blood, with Jurkat cell RNA spiked in. Subset reported: FACS-sorted CD8+CD4-CCR7+CD45RA+ naive T cells. This sequence joins TRBV19 and TRBJ2-3, with 10 nucleotides matching TRBD2. The CDR3 loop is CASSMLAGADTQYF. In nucleotides, the CDR3 is TGTGCCAGTAGTATGCTAGCGGGAGCAGATACGCAGTATTTT.